This TCR beta chain was sequenced during a study of OX40 agonist ivuxolimab in advanced cancers. TCRdb keeps only in-frame clones here, not all; method: immunoSEQ multiplex PCR. The top ten hold 12% of the sample, which has about 67,000 clones, 75% to 95% seen once. The study, taken as a whole, reports: Low normalized T-cell clonal expansion was additionally recorded for some nonresponders. Clonal expansion was seen in CD4+ and CD8+ blood T cells by week 6 at 0.1 to 3.0 mg/kg.

The CDR3 totals 16 residues. Germline V lookup: CDR1 WNHNN, CDR2 SYGVQD (reference sequence). Trimming took 3 bases from V and 5 from J, leaving 17 bases between them. This clone came up once. Antigen specificity is unknown. V usage is TRBV10-1 and J usage is TRBJ2-1; D may be TRBD2 (5 bases). Specimen: CD4+ or CD8+ T cells sorted from blood, collected in a trial of the OX40 agonist ivuxolimab. This sequence originates from an adult with an advanced solid tumor such as melanoma, head and neck, liver or kidney cancer. The CDR3 spells CASSDSFRGTNNEQFF. The CDR3 DNA reads TGCGCCAGCAGTGATAGTTTTCGGGGAACAAACAATGAGCAGTTCTTC.